Listed below are T cell receptor beta chains from one sample, sequenced in a study of cytomegalovirus exposure and HLA in healthy donors. Using immunoSEQ multiplex PCR, the repertoire was profiled, and TCRdb retains in-frame clones only, with some absent. The sample records approximately 160,000 clones, about 90% being singletons. Sequenced input: PBMCs. The receptor set was obtained from a woman aged 18-29 years in good health and CMV-seropositive. CDR3s include the opening cysteine and the closing phenylalanine or tryptophan. A D gene is named only where the DNA matches it firmly. Size is omitted from some rows. Given values are once, few, many or a class for expanded clones.

>TRBJ2-3|TRBD1|TRBV9|-
TGTGCCAGTGAAGGGGGCTCCACAGATACGCAGTATTTT
CASEGGSTDTQYF
>TRBJ2-3|-|TRBV2|-
TGTGCCAGCAGTGTTAGTATGAGCACAGATACGCAGTATTTT
CASSVSMSTDTQYF
>TRBJ2-7|TRBD2|TRBV4-1|-
TGCGCCAGCAGAGGGCTAGCGGGGTCCGAGCAGTACTTC
CASRGLAGSEQYF
>TRBJ2-3|-|TRBV19|-
TGTGCCAGTAGCGAGGGTACCACAGATACGCAGTATTTT
CASSEGTTDTQYF
>TRBJ1-1|TRBD1|TRBV9|once
TGTGCCAGCACCAGAGGCCAGGGGGCAGGTGACACTGAAGCTTTCTTT
CASTRGQGAGDTEAFF
>TRBJ2-7|TRBD1|TRBV5-5|-
TGTGCCAGCAGCTTGGTGAGACAGGGGAGCTCCTACGAGCAGTACTTC
CASSLVRQGSSYEQYF
>TRBJ1-1|TRBD1|TRBV4-1|once
TGCGCCAGCAGTCGCACCGGGACAGGGGCCCTGAGGACTGAAGCTTTCTTT
CASSRTGTGALRTEAFF
>TRBJ1-1|-|TRBV4-1|-
TGCGCCAGCAGCCAGAGGGTCGTGAACACTGAAGCTTTCTTT
CASSQRVVNTEAFF
>TRBJ2-7|-|TRBV18|-
TGTGCCAGCTCACCACCTCGGGTCGGTGGACAGTACTTC
CASSPPRVGGQYF
>TRBJ2-2|TRBD2|TRBV5-1|few
TGCGCCAGCAGCCCGGGACTAGCGGGAGGGGGCACCGGGGAGCTGTTTTTT
CASSPGLAGGGTGELFF
>TRBJ2-3|TRBD2|TRBV10-3|-
TGTGCCACCCGTGGACTAGCGGGAGGAAGAGATACGCAGTATTTT
CATRGLAGGRDTQYF
>TRBJ2-3|-|TRBV7-9|-
TGTGCCAGCAGCCCCGGGTCCGCTGGGGCCCGAACAGATACGCAGTATTTT
CASSPGSAGARTDTQYF
>TRBJ1-2|-|TRBV7-2|-
TGTGCCAGCAGCTTACAACAGTATGGCTACACCTTC
CASSLQQYGYTF
>TRBJ2-2|-|TRBV7-3|-
TGTGCCAGCAGCTTATCGGGCGGGGAGCTGTTTTTT
CASSLSGGELFF
>TRBJ2-7|-|TRBV2|-
TGTGCCAGCAGGGTGGGGGCCCTCGTCGAGCAGTACTTC
CASRVGALVEQYF
>TRBJ1-2|TRBD1|TRBV28|few
TGTGCCAGCAGTTTAGGGGGGACAGGGTCCAGCGGCTACACCTTC
CASSLGGTGSSGYTF
>TRBJ2-7|TRBD1|TRBV15|-
TGTGCCACCAGGAGAGTAGGACAGGGGCTCTACGAGCAGTACTTC
CATRRVGQGLYEQYF
>TRBJ1-1|-|TRBV28|once
TGTGCCACAAAAACAAATTTTTCCCCTGAAGCTTTCTTT
CATKTNFSPEAFF
>TRBJ1-2|TRBD1|TRBV11-2|-
TGTGCCAGCAGCCAAGAACAGGGGCCCTATGGCTACACCTTC
CASSQEQGPYGYTF
>TRBJ2-7|TRBD2|TRBV18|-
TGTGCCAGCTCACCGGGAGGGACGTACGAGCAGTACTTC
CASSPGGTYEQYF
>TRBJ1-3|TRBD1|TRBV9|-
TGTGCCAGCAGCATACCCGGGACAGGGAGAAACACCATATATTTT
CASSIPGTGRNTIYF
>TRBJ2-7|-|TRBV2|-
TGTGCCAGCAGTTCGGGAGCCCGCGAGCAGTACTTC
CASSSGAREQYF
>TRBJ2-7|TRBD2|TRBV4-2|-
TGTGCCAGCAGCCAAGGACTCGGCGGGGGATCCTACGAGCAGTACTTC
CASSQGLGGGSYEQYF
>TRBJ2-5|TRBD1|TRBV28|-
TGTGCCAGCAGTCCATATACAGGGGTAGGGGAGACCCAGTACTTC
CASSPYTGVGETQYF
>TRBJ1-1|TRBD1|TRBV18|-
TGTGCCAGCTCACCAACGGGGACAGGGGTCGGGAACACTGAAGCTTTCTTT
CASSPTGTGVGNTEAFF
>TRBJ2-5|TRBD1|TRBV5-8|-
TGTGCCAGCAGCTTGGGACAGGGGAGGCCCTCGGAGACCCAGTACTTC
CASSLGQGRPSETQYF
>TRBJ2-7|TRBD1|TRBV18|-
TGTGCCAGCTCACCACTCGTTCAGACAGGGTCTCCCGAGCAGTACTTC
CASSPLVQTGSPEQYF
>TRBJ2-7|-|TRBV7-2|-
TGTGCCAGCAGCTTAGTACCTGGAGGGAGTGACTACGAGCAGTACTTC
CASSLVPGGSDYEQYF
>TRBJ1-5|TRBD1|TRBV7-9|-
TGTGCCAGCAGCTTAACAGGGGGAATAGGTCAGCCCCAGCATTTT
CASSLTGGIGQPQHF
>TRBJ2-3|TRBD2|TRBV19|-
TGTGCCAGTAGTATCGAGACTAGCGGGGGGGCATCGAATACGCAGTATTTT
CASSIETSGGASNTQYF
>TRBJ1-2|-|TRBV4-1|-
TGCGCCAGCAGCCAGAAGTCGACAGTTTATGGCTACACCTTC
CASSQKSTVYGYTF
>TRBJ2-1|-|TRBV9|-
TGTGCCAGCAGTACGGAGGGGTCCCAGGTCAATGAGCAGTTCTTC
CASSTEGSQVNEQFF
>TRBJ1-5|-|TRBV30|once
TGTGCCTGGAGTGTATCTGGCCCTGGCAATCAGCCCCAGCATTTT
CAWSVSGPGNQPQHF
>TRBJ1-2|-|TRBV4-2|once
TGTGCCAGCAGCCAAGATGGGGGCGGAACTAACTATGGCTACACCTTC
CASSQDGGGTNYGYTF
>TRBJ2-2|TRBD2|TRBV9|once
TGTGCCAGCAGCGAGAGCGGGGGGGACAACACCGGGGAGCTGTTTTTT
CASSESGGDNTGELFF
>TRBJ1-2|TRBD1|TRBV28|-
TGTGCCAGCAGAAAACCCAGGGGGCGCATCTATGGCTACACCTTC
CASRKPRGRIYGYTF
>TRBJ2-2|TRBD2|TRBV13|-
TGTGCCAGCAGCTTTCGGGAGGCTTCGGCCGGGGAGCTGTTTTTT
CASSFREASAGELFF
>TRBJ2-1|-|TRBV28|-
TGTGCCAGCAGGCCGACAGGGGAGGGTCGCGATGAGCAGTTCTTC
CASRPTGEGRDEQFF
>TRBJ1-5|TRBD1|TRBV6-5|-
TGTGCCAGCAGTTCCCGACAGGGGGCTGTCAATCAGCCCCAGCATTTT
CASSSRQGAVNQPQHF